This T cell receptor (beta chain) was sequenced in a study of T cell responses to AZD1222 COVID-19 vaccine. About the research overall: Second-dose timings of about 4 or about 12 weeks were pooled.

Study-wide findings and caveats: Spike regions recognized by vaccine-associated CD4 TCRs spanned the protein, led by 160-218 and 743-854. Donors, mostly white British, included more females; clonal diversity was possibly underestimated.

The data were produced by immunoSEQ multiplex PCR, yet TCRdb's version contains in-frame clones alone and is incomplete. In the table there are approximately 89,000 clones, about 91% of which are singletons. This CDR3 spans 16 amino acids. The germline CDR1 and CDR2 sequences are LGHNT and FRNRAP. The V end was cut by 1 base, the J end by 0 bases, with 7 bases between. Remarks on this clone: Its antigen is still unknown.

This chain connects TRBV12-5 to TRBJ2-6; D might be TRBD1 (5 bases). Sample: peripheral blood, taken on day 0 of AZD1222 vaccination. The origin of this receptor is an adult in good health. CDR3 in amino acids: CASGLGDSSGANVLTF. CDR3 sequence (DNA): TGTGCTAGTGGTTTGGGTGACAGCTCTGGGGCCAACGTCCTGACTTTC.